In this sample, the clone carrying this TCR beta chain turned up a few times. Its antigen is not identified. This sample is part of a study of T cell repertoires in cytomegalovirus infection. Study-level information: Public TCR beta signatures marked donors with CMV infection and the matching HLA. Study observations and caveats: HLA-C-restricted TCR beta clonotypes specific for CMV led the ex vivo response. Summed frequency of shared TCR beta families picked out CMV carriers who also had the relevant HLA.

The CDR3 spans 14 residues. Unmatched junction bases numbered 4, after V lost 5 bases and J lost 2 bases. The germline V gene encodes CDR1 SGHTA and CDR2 FQGNSA. In TCRdb, the reads were re-called with MiXCR into one record per CDR3 protein. This sample has 740,000 or so distinct CDR3 sequences, with less than 40% found just once. The TCR comes from a human donor in good health (CMV status not recorded). Some clones in this sample may be carry-over from other donors' samples. The gene calls are TRBV7-2 and TRBJ2-7; 9 bases line up with TRBD1. Sequenced input: PBMCs. CDR3 nucleotide sequence: TGTGCCAGCAGCATGGGGACAGGGACCTACGAGCAGTACTTC. Its translation: CASSMGTGTYEQYF.